This TCR beta chain stems from a study of blood T cell repertoires in COVID-19. Background on the study: From the United States, Italy and Spain came samples of acute and convalescent COVID-19.

TCRdb keeps only in-frame clones here, not all; method: immunoSEQ multiplex PCR. The profile shows about 480,000 clones, roughly nine tenths of them singletons. CDR3 length: 13 amino acids. V dropped 4 bases and J dropped 0 bases, with 9 bases sitting between them. Germline V gives CDR1 SQVTM, CDR2 ANQGSEA. Sequencing input: peripheral blood. This receptor was obtained from a man between 18 and 35 years old with COVID-19, enrolled during active disease. The chain uses TRBV29-1 and TRBJ1-1; D is ambiguous. The CDR3 here is CSVVQFLNTEAFF. The DNA of the CDR3 is TGCAGCGTTGTACAGTTCTTGAACACTGAAGCTTTCTTT.